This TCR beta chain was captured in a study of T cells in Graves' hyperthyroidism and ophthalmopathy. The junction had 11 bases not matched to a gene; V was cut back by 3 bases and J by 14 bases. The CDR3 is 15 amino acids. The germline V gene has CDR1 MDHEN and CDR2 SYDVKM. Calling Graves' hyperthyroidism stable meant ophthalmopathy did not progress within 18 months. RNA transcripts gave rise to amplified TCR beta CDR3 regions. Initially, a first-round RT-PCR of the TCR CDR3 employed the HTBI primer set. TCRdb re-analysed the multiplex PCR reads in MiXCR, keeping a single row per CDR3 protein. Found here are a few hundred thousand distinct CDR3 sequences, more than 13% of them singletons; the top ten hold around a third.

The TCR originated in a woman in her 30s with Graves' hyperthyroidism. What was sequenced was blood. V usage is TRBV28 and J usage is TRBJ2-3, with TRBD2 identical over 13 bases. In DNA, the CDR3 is TGTGCCAGCAGTTTGACCCAACTAGCGGGAGGGATATGGTATTTT. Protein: CASSLTQLAGGIWYF.